What follows are 24 T cell receptor beta chains derived from one specimen sequenced in a study of human T cells and chemical hapten exposure. TCRdb used MiXCR to reprocess the RACE reads, holding one entry per CDR3 protein. The table lists approximately 370,000 distinct CDR3 sequences, about 5% of them singletons, with roughly 8.2% in the top ten. Specified time point: pre-sensitization, week 0. Treatment noted: therapeutic diphenylcyclopropenone sensitization with weekly scalp DPC. The sequencing used whole blood, collected in connection with sensitization to the hapten diphenylcyclopropenone (DPC). The receptor source for this set is a woman aged 18-29 years with alopecia areata. Some clones in this sample may be carry-over from other donors' samples.

This clonotype was observed a handful of times. The chain recombines TRBV18 with TRBJ2-5; perhaps D is TRBD1 or TRBD2 (6 bases each). With 5 bases removed from V and 0 bases from J, the gap between germline ends came to 19 bases. Looked up from germline, CDR1 is KGHSH and CDR2 is LQKENI. The CDR3 is 17 amino acids. The chain's CDR3 is CASSTGGSRPYQETQYF. CDR3 bases: TGTGCCAGCTCAACCGGGGGCTCCCGTCCATACCAAGAGACCCAGTACTTC.

This rearrangement joins TRBV7-9 to TRBJ1-2; tentatively, D is TRBD1 (5 bases). Trimming cost V 2 bases and J 4 bases, with 8 bases left between them. Germline assignment: CDR1 SEHNR and CDR2 FQNEAQ (reference sequence). The CDR3 covers 13 residues. In DNA form, the CDR3 reads TGTGCCAGCAGCTTATCAGGGATCTATGGCTACACCTTC. This gives the protein CASSLSGIYGYTF.

In its sample, this clonotype was seen many times. The J gene is TRBJ1-6, the V gene TRBV5-1; 10 nucleotides agree with TRBD1. The CDR3 runs 15 residues. CDR1 is SGHRS, CDR2 YFSETQ, per germline. J was trimmed by 9 bases and V by 4 bases; bases with no gene match: 7. In DNA, the CDR3 is TGCGCCAGCAGCCCCCAGACAGGGGGCAGTTCACCCCTCCACTTT. It codes for CASSPQTGGSSPLHF.

This clonotype was recorded many times. The chain carries TRBV10-3 and TRBJ1-1, with 7 bases identical to TRBD1. Trimming took 6 bases from V and 4 from J; bases not matched to a gene: 5. The CDR3 is made up of 13 amino acids. CDR1 and CDR2 (germline): ENHRY, SYGVKD. The CDR3 sequence is CAIRQGLGTEAFF. The CDR3 coding sequence is TGTGCCATCAGACAGGGGTTGGGCACTGAAGCTTTCTTT.

This clonotype came up many times. The chain recombines TRBV6-5 with TRBJ2-3; a weak D match, TRBD2 (5 bases). V was shortened by 7 bases and J by 1 base, with 15 bases between the two germline ends. Germline CDR1 reads MNHEY; CDR2 reads SVGAGI. The CDR3 has 15 amino acids. CDR3 region: CASTPGVVGTDTQYF. The CDR3 bases are TGTGCCAGCACCCCCGGGGTAGTCGGCACAGATACGCAGTATTTT.

This clonotype has a count of ten or more. The chain links TRBV7-2 to TRBJ1-3; no clear D gene. Germline assignment: CDR1 SGHTA and CDR2 FQGNSA. V lost 5 bases and J lost 1, with 12 bases in between. There are 15 residues in the CDR3. The CDR3 spells CASSPQGLSGNTIYF. The DNA for the CDR3 is TGTGCCAGCAGCCCCCAAGGGCTTTCTGGAAACACCATATATTTT.

The chain combines TRBV6-5 with TRBJ1-1, with D possibly TRBD1 on 5 matching bases. This CDR3 region has 15 residues. CDR1 and CDR2 (germline): MNHEY, SVGAGI. Trimming left V 7 bases short and J 4 bases short, with 19 bases between. CDR3 sequence (DNA): TGTGCCAGCACCCAAACCTATGGGGCGAGCACTGAAGCTTTCTTT. It specifies CASTQTYGASTEAFF.

This clonotype appeared a few times. DNA for the CDR3: TGTGCCAGCAGTTCACCGGGGGGGAGCTCCTACGAGCAGTACTTC. This translates into CASSSPGGSSYEQYF. The V call is TRBV27, the J call TRBJ2-7; the match to TRBD2 covers 8 bases. Per the germline V gene, CDR1 is MNHEY and CDR2 is SMNVEV (reference sequence). This CDR3 has 15 residues. The V and J ends lost 4 bases and 0 bases, in that order; junction bases with no gene match: 5.

The chain joins TRBV6-1 to TRBJ1-1; the D is unclear. Germline V gene lookup returns CDR1 MNHNS and CDR2 SASEGT. V lost 5 bases, J lost 5 bases, and 15 bases lay in between. This CDR3 spans 14 amino acids. For the CDR3, the DNA is TGTGCCAGCAGTTTGTGTAGTGGTGGGACTGAAGCTTTCTTT. This encodes CASSLCSGGTEAFF.

This clonotype appeared a few times. This chain connects TRBV6-6 to TRBJ2-1, with D tentatively TRBD1 (6 bases). The length of the CDR3 is 14 residues. In germline, CDR1 is MNHNY, CDR2 SVGAGI (reference sequence). V lost 4 bases to trimming and J lost 4 bases, with 11 bases between them. As DNA, the CDR3 is TGTGCCAGCAGTTGGGACATCAGGTACAATGAGCAGTTCTTC. This encodes CASSWDIRYNEQFF.

This chain uses TRBV7-8 with TRBJ1-5; TRBD1 agrees at 9 bases. CDR1 SGHVS and CDR2 FQNEAQ come from the germline V gene. The CDR3 contains 15 residues. V trimming: 4 bases; J trimming: 8 bases; junction bases outside the gene matches: 9. DNA for the CDR3: TGTGCCAGCAGCTCAAGACGGGACAGGGACGAGCCCCAGCATTTT. Translation: CASSSRRDRDEPQHF.

This rearrangement joins TRBV28 to TRBJ2-5; D is unresolved. V lost 5 bases and J lost 5, with 18 bases in between. The CDR3 runs to 15 residues. Germline V gene lookup returns CDR1 MDHEN and CDR2 SYDVKM. CDR3 loop: CASSPRTSTGETQYF. The CDR3 nucleotides read TGTGCCAGCAGTCCACGGACGAGTACGGGTGAGACCCAGTACTTC.

The chain joins TRBV18 to TRBJ2-5, with TRBD1 identical over 9 bases. With 4 bases clipped from V and 3 bases from J, the junction kept 6 bases outside the gene matches. Germline V CDR1 and CDR2: KGHSH, LQKENI. This CDR3 has 15 residues. CDR3 bases: TGTGCCAGCTCACTTTCGGGACAGGGAAAAGAGACCCAGTACTTC. Encoded protein: CASSLSGQGKETQYF.

The sample holds many counts of this clonotype. This rearrangement joins TRBV28 to TRBJ2-5; TRBD1 agrees at 10 bases. With V trimmed by 6 bases and J by 0 bases, 4 bases remained unmatched. The CDR3 runs to 15 residues. Germline V gene lookup returns CDR1 MDHEN and CDR2 SYDVKM. The CDR3 spells CASSPGQGYQETQYF. In DNA form, the CDR3 reads TGTGCCAGCAGCCCGGGACAGGGGTACCAAGAGACCCAGTACTTC.

This clonotype has at least ten counts. The rearrangement links TRBV20-1 to TRBJ1-6; 7 bases agree with TRBD1. Germline values: CDR1 DFQATT, CDR2 SNEGSKA (reference sequence). There are 14 residues in the CDR3. The J segment lost 1 base and the V segment lost 6 bases, leaving 3 bases of the junction unmatched. Written as DNA, the CDR3 is TGCAGTGCGGAGGGACAGTCCTATAATTCACCCCTCCACTTT. It yields the protein CSAEGQSYNSPLHF.

This chain joins TRBV7-2 and TRBJ2-4; D gene uncertain. Per germline, CDR1 SGHTA and CDR2 FQGNSA. The CDR3 runs to 15 residues. The V end lost 6 bases, the J end lost 0 bases, and 12 bases lay between the germline ends. CDR3 amino acids: CASSPPVLAKNIQYF. The CDR3 nucleotides are TGTGCCAGCAGTCCCCCCGTACTAGCCAAAAACATTCAGTACTTC. Supplemented by reference TRBV7-2 and TRBJ2-4, the full variable domain reads GAGVSQSPSNKVTEKGKDVELRCDPISGHTALYWYRQSLGQGLEFLIYFQGNSAPDKSGLPSDRFSAERTGGSVSTLTIQRTQQEDSAVYLCASSPPVLAKNIQYFGAGTRLSVL.

The V gene is TRBV7-2, the J gene TRBJ1-4; D gene ambiguous. Germline assignment: CDR1 SGHTA and CDR2 FQGNSA. V gave up 4 bases and J gave up 4 bases, with 7 bases separating them. The CDR3 has 13 residues. CDR3 DNA sequence: TGTGCCAGCAGCTGGACTGTTAATGAAAAACTGTTTTTT. Its translation: CASSWTVNEKLFF. Drawing the rest from reference TRBV7-2 and TRBJ1-4, the complete variable domain is GAGVSQSPSNKVTEKGKDVELRCDPISGHTALYWYRQSLGQGLEFLIYFQGNSAPDKSGLPSDRFSAERTGGSVSTLTIQRTQQEDSAVYLCASSWTVNEKLFFGSGTQLSVL.

A few counts support this clonotype. This rearrangement joins TRBV7-6 to TRBJ1-4; no clear D gene. CDR3 length: 15 amino acids. V lost 4 bases and J 8 bases, leaving 17 bases between the germline ends. Germline V gives CDR1 SGHVS, CDR2 FNYEAQ. The CDR3 sequence is CASSSPIGRSEKLFF. For the CDR3, the DNA is TGTGCCAGCAGCTCCCCAATTGGCAGAAGCGAAAAACTGTTTTTT.

V and J are TRBV20-1 and TRBJ1-6, with D tentatively TRBD1 (6 bases). This CDR3 spans 13 amino acids. Trimming took 5 bases from V and 6 from J, leaving 11 bases between them. Germline loops: CDR1 DFQATT, CDR2 SNEGSKA (reference sequence). CDR3 in amino acids: CSAYGTSNSPLHF. The CDR3, as DNA: TGCAGTGCTTACGGGACAAGTAATTCACCCCTCCACTTT.

Many counts were recorded for this clonotype. This chain links TRBV4-3 with TRBJ1-1; 7 bases match TRBD1. The CDR3 contains 14 residues. With 3 bases clipped from V and 5 bases from J, the junction kept 6 bases outside the gene matches. Germline V gene sequence: CDR1 LGHNA, CDR2 YSLEER. The CDR3 nucleotides read TGCGCCAGCAGCCAGAGACAGGGAATGACTGAAGCTTTCTTT. Amino acids: CASSQRQGMTEAFF.

There are many counts of this clonotype. The rearrangement links TRBV12-3 or TRBV12-4 to TRBJ1-2, with D possibly matching TRBD1 (6 bases). This CDR3 is 14 amino acids long. With 5 bases removed from V and 8 bases from J, the gap between germline ends came to 18 bases. Here the CDR3 DNA reads TGTGCCAGCAGTCCCCGTACAGGGTCAAAAGGCTACACCTTC. Amino acid sequence: CASSPRTGSKGYTF.

This clonotype was observed a few times. V gene TRBV4-2 combines with J gene TRBJ2-3; D gene ambiguous. Between the trimmed V and J ends, which lost 0 bases and 6 bases, there was a span of 10 bases. The CDR3 consists of 14 residues. Germline lookup yields CDR1 LGHNA and CDR2 YNFKEQ. CDR3 in DNA: TGTGCCAGCAGCCAAGATCTGGCCAAGGATACGCAGTATTTT. Translated, it gives CASSQDLAKDTQYF.

The chain employs TRBV20-1 and TRBJ2-7, with 9 nucleotides matching TRBD1. The CDR3 sequence is 14 residues long. J was trimmed by 6 bases and V by 7 bases; bases with no gene match: 13. Germline V gives CDR1 DFQATT, CDR2 SNEGSKA (reference sequence). The CDR3 DNA follows: TGCAGTGGAACATGGGACAGGGCTTCCGGCGAGCAGTACTTC. It specifies CSGTWDRASGEQYF.

The gene calls are TRBV7-9 and TRBJ1-6; tentatively, D is TRBD1 (5 bases). The CDR3 covers 13 residues. Trimming cost V 6 bases and J 8 bases, with 11 bases left between them. Per the germline V gene, CDR1 is SEHNR and CDR2 is FQNEAQ (reference sequence). CDR3 protein: CASRTDRDSPLHF. Here the CDR3 DNA reads TGTGCCAGCAGGACAGACAGAGATTCACCCCTCCACTTT.